The 11 T cell receptor beta chains reported below all come from one sample, sequenced in a study of blood T cell repertoires in COVID-19. Assay: immunoSEQ multiplex PCR; the TCRdb copy retains only in-frame clones and omits some. Seen here are over 65,000 clones, 90% observed once, and the top ten hold about a tenth. Sequenced: peripheral blood. All receptors come from a human donor in a cohort sampled during active COVID-19.

This clone is a singleton in its sample. This chain joins TRBV30 and TRBJ2-5, with 11 bases identical to TRBD2. The CDR3 runs 15 residues. The V and J ends lost 2 bases and 5 bases, in that order; junction bases with no gene match: 7. Germline assignment: CDR1 GTSNPN and CDR2 SVGIG (reference sequence). CDR3 region: CAWSPIAGGRETQYF. CDR3 in DNA: TGTGCCTGGAGTCCGATAGCGGGAGGGCGGGAGACCCAGTACTTC.

The chain links TRBV2 to TRBJ1-5; TRBD1 matches at 7 bases. The V gene's germline CDR1 is SNHLY and CDR2 FYNNEI. This CDR3 is built from 16 residues. Germline trimming cut 4 bases from V and 0 bases from J; bases unmatched to any gene: 6. In nucleotides, the CDR3 is TGTGCCAGCAGTGCAGGGACAGCCTATAGCAATCAGCCCCAGCATTTT. This codes for CASSAGTAYSNQPQHF.

V usage is TRBV10-1 and J usage is TRBJ2-3, with 12 bases matching TRBD2. This CDR3 region has 19 residues. The V segment lost 4 bases and the J segment 1 base; nucleotides outside the gene matches: 12. CDR1 and CDR2 from the germline V gene are WNHNN and SYGVQD (reference sequence). CDR3 in DNA: TGCGCCAGCAGTGGGCTTCTAGCGGGGGGGGAGAGTGGCACAGATACGCAGTATTTT. It is translated as CASSGLLAGGESGTDTQYF.

This clone was found once. The J gene is TRBJ2-3, the V gene TRBV7-9; weak D call: TRBD2 (6 bases). The V gene lost 5 bases and the J gene lost 1 base, with 16 bases spanning the gap. Germline lookup yields CDR1 SEHNR and CDR2 FQNEAQ (reference sequence). The CDR3 runs to 16 residues. This CDR3 is CASSVLALGGTDTQYF. The CDR3 coding sequence is TGTGCCAGCAGCGTGCTAGCGTTGGGGGGCACAGATACGCAGTATTTT.

The chain has TRBV6-6 and TRBJ1-2; D ambiguous. V was cut by 8 bases and J by 6 bases, with 16 bases left in between. Germline V gene sequence: CDR1 MNHNY, CDR2 SVGAGI (reference sequence). The CDR3 runs 13 residues. The CDR3 sequence: CASHPGVGDGYTF. The CDR3 DNA reads as TGTGCCAGCCATCCCGGGGTGGGCGATGGCTACACCTTC.

In its sample, this clone was seen once. J is TRBJ1-1 and V is TRBV4-2; TRBD1 matches 9 bases. Germline V gene sequence: CDR1 LGHNA, CDR2 YNFKEQ. This CDR3 is 16 amino acids long. V gave up 2 bases and J gave up 11 bases; unmatched junction bases: 15. The CDR3 loop is CASSQNRNLGQGEAFF. CDR3 DNA sequence: TGTGCCAGCAGCCAAAACCGGAACTTGGGACAGGGTGAGGCTTTCTTT.

This sequence joins TRBV4-3 and TRBJ1-1; perhaps TRBD1 as D (5 bases). Germline CDR1 LGHNA, CDR2 YSLEER. The germline V and J ends were trimmed by 2 bases and 3 bases, with 19 bases remaining between them. The CDR3 consists of 17 residues. The CDR3 spells CASSQNSLSGIDTEAFF. In DNA, the CDR3 is TGCGCCAGCAGCCAAAACTCGCTTTCAGGGATTGACACTGAAGCTTTCTTT.

This clone was found once. This rearrangement joins TRBV9 to TRBJ1-1, with D unresolved. The CDR3 runs to 13 residues. Trimming pared 0 bases from V and 3 bases from J, leaving 6 bases between. Germline V CDR1 and CDR2: SGDLS, YYNGEE. DNA for the CDR3: TGTGCCAGCAGCGTAGAACAGTACACTGAAGCTTTCTTT. Residues: CASSVEQYTEAFF.

The chain has TRBV19 and TRBJ2-3, with 7 bases lining up with TRBD2. CDR1 and CDR2 from the germline V gene are LNHDA and SQIVND (reference sequence). The CDR3 is made up of 14 amino acids. The V segment lost 6 bases and the J segment 0 bases; nucleotides outside the gene matches: 3. This chain's CDR3 is CASSGRGSTDTQYF. The CDR3 coding sequence is TGTGCCAGTAGCGGGCGGGGGAGCACAGATACGCAGTATTTT.

V usage is TRBV24-1 and J usage is TRBJ2-3; D is ambiguous. Germline CDR1 is KGHDR and CDR2 is SFDVKD. The V end was cut by 0 bases, the J end by 2 bases, with 5 bases between. The CDR3 covers 14 residues. CDR3 protein: CATSDLSLTDTQYF. The CDR3 bases are TGTGCCACCAGTGATTTGTCACTCACAGATACGCAGTATTTT.

This chain links TRBV28 with TRBJ2-1; 8 bases fit TRBD1. V dropped 7 bases and J dropped 5; count of bases not matched to a gene: 13. There are 16 residues in the CDR3. CDR1 and CDR2 from the germline V gene are MDHEN and SYDVKM. CDR3 in amino acids: CASTLGGQGVHNEQFF. Here the CDR3 DNA reads TGTGCCAGCACCCTGGGTGGACAGGGAGTCCACAATGAGCAGTTCTTC.